These 8 T cell receptor beta chains were all obtained from the same sample, sequenced in a study of Graves' ophthalmopathy and Graves' hyperthyroidism. Amplified TCR beta CDR3 regions were obtained using RNA transcripts as template. First-round RT-PCR employed HTBI primers, with a second-round multiplex PCR after it. Using its own MiXCR run on the multiplex PCR reads, TCRdb lists one record per CDR3 protein. The top ten clones hold 5.5% to 7% of a sample with a few hundred thousand distinct CDR3 sequences, just over 15% of them seen once. Sequenced input: peripheral blood. These receptors originate from a woman aged 18-29 years with stable Graves' hyperthyroidism.

The chain couples TRBV20-1 to TRBJ2-7; the D is unclear. Per the germline V gene, CDR1 is DFQATT and CDR2 is SNEGSKA (reference sequence). V lost 5 bases to trimming and J lost 2 bases, with 10 bases between them. CDR3 length equals 12 residues. The CDR3 nucleotides read TGCAGTGCTTCGGCTCATACCTACGAGCAGTACTTC. This encodes CSASAHTYEQYF.

This clonotype was recorded at least ten times. J is TRBJ1-6 and V is TRBV6-1; D is undetermined. The CDR3 extends over 19 amino acids. The germline gives CDR1 MNHNS, CDR2 SASEGT. Trimming pared 1 base from V and 0 bases from J, leaving 16 bases between. This CDR3 reads CASSEVGIHYSSYNSPLHF. The CDR3 region has the DNA TGTGCCAGCAGTGAAGTAGGCATCCATTACAGCTCCTATAATTCACCCCTCCACTTT.

This clonotype was recorded many times. This chain connects TRBV18 to TRBJ1-2; 7 nucleotides line up with TRBD1. J gave up 4 bases and V 2 bases, and 4 bases lay outside the gene matches. Germline V gene sequence: CDR1 KGHSH, CDR2 LQKENI. The CDR3 is 14 residues long. CDR3: CASSPLDRTYGYTF. The CDR3 nucleotides are TGTGCCAGCTCACCATTGGACAGGACCTATGGCTACACCTTC.

This clonotype was seen ten or more times. The rearrangement links TRBV20-1 to TRBJ2-7, with a possible D match to TRBD1 (6 bases). V was shortened by 2 bases and J by 8 bases, with 22 bases between the two germline ends. Germline V gives CDR1 DFQATT, CDR2 SNEGSKA (reference sequence). CDR3 length: 15 residues. Written as DNA, the CDR3 is TGCAGTGCTAGAATAACAGGGAGTCCCACACTCAAGCAGTACTTC. Amino acid sequence: CSARITGSPTLKQYF.

The sample holds many counts of this clonotype. The CDR3 reads CASSPRDILQGTEAFF. DNA for the CDR3: TGTGCCAGCAGCCCCAGGGACATCCTACAGGGCACTGAAGCTTTCTTT. The rearrangement links TRBV11-1 to TRBJ1-1; a possible D gene is TRBD1 (6 bases). The germline gives CDR1 SGHAT, CDR2 FQDESV (reference sequence). CDR3 length equals 16 residues. Trimming stripped 5 bases from V and 4 bases from J, with 20 bases between.

This clonotype was seen at least ten times. The chain carries TRBV12-3 or TRBV12-4 and TRBJ1-2, with D unclear. Trimming cost V 3 bases and J 3 bases, with 14 bases left between them. This CDR3 region has 15 residues. The CDR3 loop reads CASSFSGRADYGYTF. CDR3 sequence (DNA): TGTGCCAGCAGTTTTAGTGGTAGGGCCGACTATGGCTACACCTTC.

The J gene is TRBJ2-7, the V gene TRBV12-3 or TRBV12-4; D unresolved. Trimming left V 5 bases short and J 3 bases short, with 14 bases between. This CDR3 has 14 residues. CDR3 sequence (DNA): TGTGCCAGCAGTAACCAACTGGGGTTCTACGAGCAGTACTTC. This gives the protein CASSNQLGFYEQYF.

This clonotype occurred many times. The V gene is TRBV10-3, the J gene TRBJ1-5; D possibly corresponds to TRBD1 (6 bases). The CDR3 consists of 15 residues. Per germline, CDR1 ENHRY and CDR2 SYGVKD. With 4 bases removed from V and 2 bases from J, the gap between germline ends came to 12 bases. This CDR3 reads CAISGGGLGNQPQHF. The DNA of the CDR3 is TGTGCCATCAGTGGAGGGGGGCTTGGCAATCAGCCCCAGCATTTT.